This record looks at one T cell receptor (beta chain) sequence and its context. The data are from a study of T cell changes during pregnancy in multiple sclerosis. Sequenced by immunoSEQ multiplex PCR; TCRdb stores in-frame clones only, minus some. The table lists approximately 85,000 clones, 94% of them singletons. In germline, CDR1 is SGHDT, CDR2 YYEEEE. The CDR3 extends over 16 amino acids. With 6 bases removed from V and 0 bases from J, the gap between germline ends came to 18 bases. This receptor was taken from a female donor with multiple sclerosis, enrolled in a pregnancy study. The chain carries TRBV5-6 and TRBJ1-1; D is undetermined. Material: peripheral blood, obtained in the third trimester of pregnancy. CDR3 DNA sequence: TGTGCCAGCATGGCCCCCTGGGAGGATATGAACACTGAAGCTTTCTTT. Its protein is CASMAPWEDMNTEAFF. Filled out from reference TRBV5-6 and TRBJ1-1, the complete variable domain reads DAGVTQSPTHLIKTRGQQVTLRCSPKSGHDTVSWYQQALGQGPQFIFQYYEEEERQRGNFPDRFSGHQFPNYSSELNVNALLLGDSALYLCASMAPWEDMNTEAFFGQGTRLTVV.